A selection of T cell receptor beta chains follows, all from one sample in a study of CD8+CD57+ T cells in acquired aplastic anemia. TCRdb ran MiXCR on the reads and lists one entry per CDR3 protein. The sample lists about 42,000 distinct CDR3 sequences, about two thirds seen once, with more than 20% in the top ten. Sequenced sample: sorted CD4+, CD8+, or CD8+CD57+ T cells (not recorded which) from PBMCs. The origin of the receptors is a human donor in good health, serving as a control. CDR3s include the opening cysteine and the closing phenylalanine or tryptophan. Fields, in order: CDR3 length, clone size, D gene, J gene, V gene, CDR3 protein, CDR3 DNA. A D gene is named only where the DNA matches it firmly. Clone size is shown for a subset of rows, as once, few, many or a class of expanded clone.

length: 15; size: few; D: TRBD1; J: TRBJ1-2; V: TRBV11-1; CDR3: CARSPDRETNYGYTF; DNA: TGTGCCAGAAGCCCAGACAGGGAGACTAACTATGGCTACACCTTC
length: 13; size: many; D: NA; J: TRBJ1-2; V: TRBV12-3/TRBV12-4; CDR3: CASSLTQLYGYTF; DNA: TGTGCCAGCAGTTTGACACAACTCTATGGCTACACCTTC
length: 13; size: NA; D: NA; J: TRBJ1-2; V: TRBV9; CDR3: CASSVGQDYGYTF; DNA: TGTGCCAGCAGCGTAGGACAGGACTATGGCTACACCTTC
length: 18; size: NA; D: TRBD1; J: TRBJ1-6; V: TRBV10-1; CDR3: CASRVPGQGAGSNSPLHF; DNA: TGCGCCAGCAGAGTACCGGGACAGGGGGCCGGGTCGAATTCACCCCTCCACTTT
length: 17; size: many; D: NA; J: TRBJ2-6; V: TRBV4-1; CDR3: CASSQVAGVPGANVLTF; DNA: TGCGCCAGCAGCCAAGTTGCTGGGGTTCCTGGGGCCAACGTCCTGACTTTC
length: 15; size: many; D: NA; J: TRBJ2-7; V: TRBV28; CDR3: CASSLLGRTAYEQYF; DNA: TGTGCCAGCAGTTTATTGGGCAGAACCGCCTACGAGCAGTACTTC
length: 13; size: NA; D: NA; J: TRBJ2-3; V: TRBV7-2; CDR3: CASSLGRHGTQYF; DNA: TGTGCCAGCAGCTTAGGGCGACATGGGACGCAGTATTTT
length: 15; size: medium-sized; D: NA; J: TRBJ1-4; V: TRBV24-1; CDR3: CATPRPGGTNEKLFF; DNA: TGTGCCACCCCCCGACCTGGGGGGACTAATGAAAAACTGTTTTTT
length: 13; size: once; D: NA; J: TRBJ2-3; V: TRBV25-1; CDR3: CASSEYPTDTQYF; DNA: TGTGCCAGCAGTGAATACCCCACAGATACGCAGTATTTT
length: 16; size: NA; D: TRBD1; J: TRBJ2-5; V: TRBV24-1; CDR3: CATSDPPGQGKETQYF; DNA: TGTGCCACCAGTGACCCTCCGGGACAGGGAAAAGAGACCCAGTACTTC
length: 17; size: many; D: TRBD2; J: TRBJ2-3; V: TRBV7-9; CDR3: CASQRTSGGTSTDTQYF; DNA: TGTGCCAGTCAACGGACTAGCGGGGGAACTAGCACAGATACGCAGTATTTT
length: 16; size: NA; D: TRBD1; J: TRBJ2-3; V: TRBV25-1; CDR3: CASSGRQGTLTDTQYF; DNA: TGTGCCAGCAGCGGACGACAGGGGACACTCACAGATACGCAGTATTTT
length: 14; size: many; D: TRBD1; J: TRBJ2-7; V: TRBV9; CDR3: CASSVEGQYYEQYF; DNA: TGTGCCAGCAGCGTAGAGGGACAGTACTACGAGCAGTACTTC
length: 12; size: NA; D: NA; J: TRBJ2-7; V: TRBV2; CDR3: CASSVYPLEQYF; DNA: TGTGCCAGCAGTGTCTACCCCCTCGAGCAGTACTTC
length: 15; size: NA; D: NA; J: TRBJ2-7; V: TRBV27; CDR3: CASSLLLDGGGEQYF; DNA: TGTGCCAGCAGTTTATTACTGGACGGGGGTGGCGAGCAGTACTTC
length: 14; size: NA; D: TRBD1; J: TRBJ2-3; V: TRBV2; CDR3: CASRGTGGADTQYF; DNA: TGTGCCAGCAGGGGCACAGGGGGCGCAGATACGCAGTATTTT
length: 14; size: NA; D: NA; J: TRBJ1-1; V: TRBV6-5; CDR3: CASSYEVADTEAFF; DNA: TGTGCCAGCAGTTACGAAGTAGCAGACACTGAAGCTTTCTTT
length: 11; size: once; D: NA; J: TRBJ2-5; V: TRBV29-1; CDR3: CSVGRSGQSYF; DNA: TGCAGCGTTGGGCGTTCCGGACAGTCGTACTTC
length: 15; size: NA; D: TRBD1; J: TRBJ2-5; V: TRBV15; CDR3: CATSRSHRGRETQYF; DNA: TGTGCCACCAGCAGAAGTCACAGGGGGCGGGAGACCCAGTACTTC
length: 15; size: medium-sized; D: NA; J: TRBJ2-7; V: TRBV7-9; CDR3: CASSLVGLGTYEQYF; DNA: TGTGCCAGCAGCTTAGTGGGGCTAGGGACCTACGAGCAGTACTTC
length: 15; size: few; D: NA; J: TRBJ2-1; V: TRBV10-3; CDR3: CAIRFRDSQYNEQFF; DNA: TGTGCCATCAGGTTTAGGGACTCTCAATACAATGAGCAGTTCTTC
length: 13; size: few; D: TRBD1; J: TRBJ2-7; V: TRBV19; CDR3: CASSLQGAYEQYF; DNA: TGTGCCAGTAGTTTACAGGGGGCCTACGAGCAGTACTTC
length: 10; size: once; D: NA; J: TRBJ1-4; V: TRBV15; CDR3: CATSNGKLFF; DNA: TGTGCCACCAGCAACGGAAAACTGTTTTTT
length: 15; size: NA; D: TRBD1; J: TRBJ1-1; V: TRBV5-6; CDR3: CASSLRQGVNTEAFF; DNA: TGTGCCAGCAGCCTCAGACAGGGGGTGAACACTGAAGCTTTCTTT
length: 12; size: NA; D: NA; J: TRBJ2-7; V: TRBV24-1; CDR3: CATSDSTYEQYF; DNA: TGTGCCACCAGTGATTCCACCTACGAGCAGTACTTC
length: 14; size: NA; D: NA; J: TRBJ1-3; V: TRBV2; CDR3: CASSEDGFGNTIYF; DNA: TGTGCCAGCAGTGAGGACGGGTTCGGAAACACCATATATTTT
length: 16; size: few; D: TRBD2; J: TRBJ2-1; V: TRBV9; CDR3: CASSNGLGTRAFGQFF; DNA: TGTGCCAGCAGCAATGGACTAGGGACTAGGGCGTTTGGGCAGTTCTTC
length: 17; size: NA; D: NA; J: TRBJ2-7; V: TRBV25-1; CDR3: CASSFLTGEDISYEQYF; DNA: TGTGCCAGCAGTTTCCTGACAGGAGAAGATATCTCCTACGAGCAGTACTTC
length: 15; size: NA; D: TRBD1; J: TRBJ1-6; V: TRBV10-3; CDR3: CAISPGTGVFSPLHF; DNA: TGTGCCATCAGTCCAGGGACAGGAGTATTTTCACCCCTCCACTTT